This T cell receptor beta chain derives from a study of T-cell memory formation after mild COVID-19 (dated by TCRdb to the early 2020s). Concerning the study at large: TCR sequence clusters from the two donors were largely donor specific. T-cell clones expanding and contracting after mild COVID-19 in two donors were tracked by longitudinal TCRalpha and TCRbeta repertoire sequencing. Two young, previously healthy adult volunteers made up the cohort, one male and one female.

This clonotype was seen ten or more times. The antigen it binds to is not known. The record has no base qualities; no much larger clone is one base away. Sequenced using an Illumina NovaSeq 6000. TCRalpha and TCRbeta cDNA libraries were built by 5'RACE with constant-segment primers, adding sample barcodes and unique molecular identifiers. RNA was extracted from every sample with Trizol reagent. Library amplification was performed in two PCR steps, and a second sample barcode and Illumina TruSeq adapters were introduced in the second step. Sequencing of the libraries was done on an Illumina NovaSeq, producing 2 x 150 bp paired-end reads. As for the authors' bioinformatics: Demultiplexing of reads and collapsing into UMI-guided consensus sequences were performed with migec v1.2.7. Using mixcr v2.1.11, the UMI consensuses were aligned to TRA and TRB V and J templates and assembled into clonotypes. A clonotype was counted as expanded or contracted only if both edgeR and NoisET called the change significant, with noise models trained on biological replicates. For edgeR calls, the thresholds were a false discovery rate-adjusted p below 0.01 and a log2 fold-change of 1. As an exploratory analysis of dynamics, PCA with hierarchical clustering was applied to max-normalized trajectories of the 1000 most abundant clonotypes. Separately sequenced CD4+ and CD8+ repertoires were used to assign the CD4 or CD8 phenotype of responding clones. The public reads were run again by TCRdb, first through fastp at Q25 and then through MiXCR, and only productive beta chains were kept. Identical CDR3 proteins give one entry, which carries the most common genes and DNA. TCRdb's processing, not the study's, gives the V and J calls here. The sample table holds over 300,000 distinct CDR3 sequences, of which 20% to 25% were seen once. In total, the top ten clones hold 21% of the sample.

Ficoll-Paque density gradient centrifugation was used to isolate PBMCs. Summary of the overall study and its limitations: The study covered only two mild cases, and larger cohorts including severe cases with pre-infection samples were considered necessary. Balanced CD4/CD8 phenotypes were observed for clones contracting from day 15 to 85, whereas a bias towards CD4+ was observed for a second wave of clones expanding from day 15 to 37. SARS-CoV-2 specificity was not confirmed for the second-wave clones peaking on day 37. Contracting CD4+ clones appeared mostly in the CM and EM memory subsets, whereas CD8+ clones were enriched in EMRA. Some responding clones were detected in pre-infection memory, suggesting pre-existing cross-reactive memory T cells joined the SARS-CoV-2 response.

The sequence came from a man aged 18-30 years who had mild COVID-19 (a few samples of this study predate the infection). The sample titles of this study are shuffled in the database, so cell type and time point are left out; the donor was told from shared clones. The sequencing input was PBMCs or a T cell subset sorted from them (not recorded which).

The CDR3 region has the sequence CASSQRRGPPTDTQYF. The DNA sequence is given as TGTGCCAGCAGCCAACGCAGGGGACCACCCACAGATACGCAGTATTTT. The chain is made from TRBV7-6 and TRBJ2-3, with TRBD1 as a weak D call on 6 bases. V and J lose 5 bases and 2 bases, and a span of 17 bases separates them. CDR1 and CDR2 are drawn from the germline V gene: SGHVS, FNYEAQ. CDR3 length: 16 amino acids, cysteine to phenylalanine. Only the CDR3 region is kept as DNA, spanning 48 bases read in frame from base 1.